The 10 T cell receptor beta chains below were found in one sample sequenced in a study of cytomegalovirus exposure and HLA in healthy donors. Primers: 60 Vbeta forward and 13 Jbeta reverse. Assay used: immunoSEQ multiplex PCR; TCRdb lists only in-frame clones, some missing. Of around 100,000 clones in the sample, about 77% were seen once. The sequenced material came from PBMCs. The receptor source for this set is a woman in her twenties or thirties in good health and CMV-seropositive.

The chain joins TRBV4-1 to TRBJ2-7, with a tentative D call TRBD1 (5 bases). The CDR3 consists of 17 residues. Germline lookup yields CDR1 MGHRA and CDR2 YSYEKL. V was cut by 2 bases and J by 4 bases, with 21 bases left in between. In DNA form, the CDR3 reads TGCGCCAGCAGCCAAATTTCTGGCAGGGTGGCCTCATACGAGCAGTACTTC. As protein: CASSQISGRVASYEQYF.

This clone was recorded once. The chain has TRBV6-1 and TRBJ2-7; 8 bases map to TRBD1. The CDR3 has 15 residues. From germline, CDR1 is MNHNS and CDR2 SASEGT. After removal of 5 bases from V and 3 bases from J, the junction contained 9 bases not matched to a gene. In nucleotides, the CDR3 is TGTGCCAGCAGTCAGCCTGGGACAGGACACTACGAGCAGTACTTC. Translation gives CASSQPGTGHYEQYF.

This chain joins TRBV5-1 and TRBJ2-1; TRBD2 might be the D (6 bases). Germline V gene sequence: CDR1 SGHRS, CDR2 YFSETQ. The CDR3 runs 15 residues. V shed 0 bases and J shed 3 bases, with 10 bases lying between them. CDR3 sequence reads: CASSLVPGDYNEQFF. The CDR3 region has the DNA TGCGCCAGCAGCTTGGTCCCGGGGGACTACAATGAGCAGTTCTTC.

The genes are TRBV5-4 and TRBJ2-5; 9 bases match TRBD2. Germline CDR1 and CDR2: SGHNT and YYREEE (reference sequence). Losses at the gene ends were 0 bases for V and 1 base for J; bases not matched to a gene: 1. The CDR3 runs to 15 residues. Here the CDR3 DNA reads TGTGCCAGCAGCTTGGTTAGCGGGAGCCAAGAGACCCAGTACTTC. Amino acid sequence: CASSLVSGSQETQYF.

The J gene is TRBJ2-5, the V gene TRBV27; 9 bases line up with TRBD1. The tail of the sequence fits TRBJ2-7 better, so the J call may be wrong. The CDR3 has 17 amino acids. Germline V CDR1 and CDR2: MNHEY, SMNVEV (reference sequence). In DNA form, the CDR3 reads TGTGCCAGCAGTTTCCAACATCCGGGACAGGGACTCTACGAGCAGTACTTC. Translated, it gives CASSFQHPGQGLYEQYF.

Worth noting for this clone: Its ends do not fully match the called genes, so a read error is possible. The chain is built from TRBV30 and TRBJ1-5; TRBD1 agrees at 7 bases. Germline-derived CDR1 and CDR2 are GTSNPN and SVGIG (reference sequence). The CDR3 runs 16 residues. CDR3 residues: CAWRLGQLGENRPQHF. CDR3 nucleotide sequence: TGTGCCTGGAGATTGGGACAGCTGGGAGAGAATCGGCCCCAGCATTTT.

The CDR3 loop reads CASSRGTGGTEQFF. The CDR3 DNA reads as TGTGCCAGCAGCCGGGGGACAGGGGGCACTGAGCAGTTCTTC. The chain carries TRBV7-8 and TRBJ2-1, with TRBD1 identical over 12 bases. The CDR3 totals 14 residues. Germline CDR1 is SGHVS and CDR2 is FQNEAQ. Germline trimming cut 5 bases from V and 9 bases from J; bases unmatched to any gene: 5.

V gene TRBV7-3 combines with J gene TRBJ2-1, with no clear D. Deletions cut 2 bases from V and 2 bases from J, with 13 bases between. Germline lookup yields CDR1 SGHTA and CDR2 FQGTGA. This CDR3 contains 16 residues. CDR3 nucleotide sequence: TGTGCCAGCAGCTTAGGTATAGAATCCGCCTACAATGAGCAGTTCTTC. Encoded protein: CASSLGIESAYNEQFF.

This clone was picked up a small number of times. The chain combines TRBV7-8 with TRBJ2-1, with D possibly being TRBD2 (5 bases). V was clipped by 3 bases and J by 7 bases, with 13 bases between them. CDR3 size: 14 residues. The germline CDR1 and CDR2 sequences are SGHVS and FQNEAQ. CDR3: CASSFLAGWNEQFF. CDR3 sequence (DNA): TGTGCCAGCAGCTTCCTAGCTGGTTGGAATGAGCAGTTCTTC.

The genes are TRBV6-1 and TRBJ2-7; D possibly corresponds to TRBD1 (6 bases). Germline assignment: CDR1 MNHNS and CDR2 SASEGT. Between the trimmed V and J ends, which lost 1 base and 4 bases, there was a span of 14 bases. This CDR3 is 15 amino acids long. The CDR3 here is CASSEGQGISYEQYF. DNA of the CDR3: TGTGCCAGCAGTGAAGGTCAGGGGATTTCGTACGAGCAGTACTTC.